The T cell receptor (beta chain) under discussion was sequenced for a study of blood T cells in healthy people across ages. Combining a sample-barcoded 5' primer with a J-beta primer mix, a second PCR ran for roughly 6 to 12 cycles. Each CDR3 protein gets one entry after TCRdb re-called the 5' RACE reads with MiXCR. The table records 650,000 to 800,000 distinct CDR3 sequences, about 50% of them present only once. The CDR3 runs to 16 residues. J gave up 11 bases and V 7 bases, and 22 bases lay outside the gene matches. Germline CDR1 MNHEY, CDR2 SVGAGI. Sequences were obtained from blood. The receptor was derived from a woman of 80 years or more in good health. The chain uses TRBV6-5 and TRBJ2-5, with 7 bases identical to TRBD1. CDR3 sequence reads: CASTYNPRKGGNEQYF. The CDR3 nucleotides are TGTGCCAGCACCTATAACCCGAGGAAAGGGGGCAATGAGCAGTACTTC.